The 5 T cell receptor beta chains given below trace back to one sample, sequenced in a study of blood T cells in healthy people across ages (dated by TCRdb to 2013 to 2016). Library creation used 5' RACE. These reads were obtained on an Illumina HiSeq 2500. A second 7 to 11 cycle PCR used a sample-barcoded 5' primer and a J-beta primer mix. TCRdb reprocessed the public reads (quality trimming at Q25 with fastp, clone calling with MiXCR) and kept in-frame beta chains. For every CDR3 protein sequence, its rows merge into one entry that carries the most common genes and DNA. The sample table holds 900,000 to 950,000 distinct CDR3 sequences, of which about 28% were seen once. In total, the top ten clones hold roughly 10% of the sample. These data also formed part of another study, on T cells of mothers and their children.

Sequencing was performed on blood. Source of these receptors: a woman between 35 and 50 years old in good health.

This clonotype was seen more than once but under ten times. The chain has TRBV5-1 and TRBJ1-1; perhaps TRBD1 as D (5 bases). The CDR3 contains 16 residues. Per germline, CDR1 SGHRS and CDR2 YFSETQ. The V end lost 1 base, the J end lost 4 bases, and 17 bases lay between the germline ends. In nucleotides, the CDR3 is TGCGCCAGCAGCTTGCGAGTAGAAGGGAGGGGCACTGAAGCTTTCTTT. As protein: CASSLRVEGRGTEAFF.

This clonotype showed up just a few times. The rearrangement joins TRBV7-2 to TRBJ2-5, with D maybe TRBD1 (6 bases). CDR3 length equals 12 residues. With 3 bases removed from V and 5 bases from J, the gap between germline ends came to 7 bases. Germline CDR1 SGHTA, CDR2 FQGNSA. CDR3 nucleotides: TGTGCCAGCAGCTTCAGGGGCGAGACCCAGTACTTC. It codes for CASSFRGETQYF. The full variable domain, completed using reference TRBV7-2 and TRBJ2-5, is GAGVSQSPSNKVTEKGKDVELRCDPISGHTALYWYRQSLGQGLEFLIYFQGNSAPDKSGLPSDRFSAERTGGSVSTLTIQRTQQEDSAVYLCASSFRGETQYFGPGTRLLVL.

Worth noting for this clonotype: This could be a read error, since a much larger clone is one nucleotide away. J is TRBJ2-7 and V is TRBV4-3, with D perhaps assigned TRBD1 or TRBD2 (5 bases each). CDR1 LGHNA and CDR2 YSLEER come from the germline V gene. This CDR3 region has 15 residues. This chain's CDR3 is CTSSQSRSGGHEQYF. The CDR3 DNA is TGCACCAGCAGCCAATCGCGCAGTGGGGGACACGAGCAGTACTTC.

This chain uses TRBV7-2 with TRBJ2-2; 7 bases are shared with TRBD1. The CDR3 length is 14 residues. V shed 5 bases and J 4 bases; nucleotides not matched to a gene: 4. Germline CDR1 and CDR2: SGHTA and FQGNSA. The CDR3 DNA reads as TGTGCCAGCAGCCAACAGGGGCCCACCGGGGAGCTGTTTTTT. It yields the protein CASSQQGPTGELFF.

The chain combines TRBV7-9 with TRBJ1-5; weak D call: TRBD1 (5 bases). Germline assignment: CDR1 SEHNR and CDR2 FQNEAQ (reference sequence). The CDR3 loop spans 16 amino acids. The V end lost 5 bases, the J end lost 0 bases, and 14 bases lay between the germline ends. CDR3 residues: CASSLDQGRSNQPQHF. The CDR3 DNA sequence: TGTGCCAGCAGCCTAGATCAGGGCCGTAGCAATCAGCCCCAGCATTTT.